The subject of this entry is one TCR beta chain. Its cognate antigen is unknown. Different DNA sequences within this sample yield the same CDR3. This record comes from a study of OX40 agonist ivuxolimab in advanced cancers. Study-wide background: Six ivuxolimab dose levels, 0.01 to 10 mg/kg, were given intravenously every 2 weeks. Findings and limits, study-wide: Expanded peripheral T-cell antigen specificity went undetermined. Blood T cells, both CD4+ and CD8+, expanded clonally by week 6 at 0.1 to 3.0 mg/kg. Those patients achieving a partial response at 0.1-3.0 mg/kg showed among the lowest clonal expansion.

V was pared by 6 bases and J by 0 bases, with 8 bases between. Germline V gene lookup returns CDR1 SNHLY and CDR2 FYNNEI. This CDR3 spans 13 amino acids. The data were produced by immunoSEQ multiplex PCR, yet TCRdb's version contains in-frame clones alone and is incomplete. The table includes approximately 100,000 clones, just over 90% detected once. V usage is TRBV2 and J usage is TRBJ1-1; D may be TRBD1 (5 bases). The sequence derives from an adult with an advanced solid tumor such as melanoma, head and neck, liver or kidney cancer. Source: CD4+ or CD8+ T cells sorted from blood, taken in a trial of the OX40 agonist ivuxolimab. The CDR3 nucleotides are TGTGCCAGCAGGGGGCAGGTGAACACTGAAGCTTTCTTT. As protein: CASRGQVNTEAFF.